Below, 2 T cell receptor beta chains from the same sample are listed, as sequenced in a study of CD8 T cells in ankylosing spondylitis. Points from the study as a whole: Fewer than 10 highly homologous variants formed a TCR beta motif that appeared characteristic of ankylosing spondylitis blood.

TCRdb processed the 5' RACE reads anew with MiXCR; each CDR3 protein has one entry. The repertoire includes around 770,000 distinct CDR3 sequences, 19% of them detected once, and roughly a fifth sits in the top ten. What these receptors recognize is not known. What was sequenced was blood, either unsorted or a sorted T cell fraction (not recorded which). Every receptor here comes from a male donor with ankylosing spondylitis.

There are a few counts of this clonotype. The chain recombines TRBV11-3 with TRBJ2-1; tentative D call: TRBD2 (5 bases). The V gene's germline CDR1 is SGHNT and CDR2 YENEEA. The CDR3 sequence is 15 residues long. V gave up 2 bases and J gave up 5 bases, with 13 bases separating them. The CDR3 sequence is CASSLSGKRNNEQFF. CDR3 sequence (DNA): TGTGCCAGCAGCTTATCGGGGAAACGAAACAATGAGCAGTTCTTC.

This clonotype was detected a few times. The rearrangement joins TRBV5-1 to TRBJ2-1; D possibly corresponds to TRBD2 (6 bases). Trimming removed 6 bases from V and 2 bases from J, with 18 bases in between. Germline V gives CDR1 SGHRS, CDR2 YFSETQ. The CDR3 contains 16 residues. The CDR3 DNA is TGCGCCAGCATGCGACTCGCGGGGAAAGCCTACAATGAGCAGTTCTTC. Translating it yields CASMRLAGKAYNEQFF.